This T cell receptor (beta chain) stems from a study of blood T cell repertoires in COVID-19. At the level of the study: Some COVID-19 samples were acute and others convalescent; all came from the United States, Italy and Spain.

The method was immunoSEQ multiplex PCR; TCRdb's version includes in-frame clones alone and lacks a portion of them. The sample carries 130,000 to 150,000 clones, about four fifths recorded once. The V and J ends lost 3 bases and 2 bases respectively, with 7 bases between them. In germline, CDR1 is SGHTA, CDR2 FQGNSA. This CDR3 is 13 amino acids long. The clonotype comes from a human donor with acute or convalescent COVID-19. The donor label of this sample is uncertain. The chain uses TRBV7-2 and TRBJ1-2, with TRBD1 as a possible D gene (6 bases). Sequencing input: peripheral blood. As DNA, the CDR3 is TGTGCCAGCAGCTTTGGGGGCAACTATGGCTACACCTTC. Protein: CASSFGGNYGYTF.